Below, 24 T cell receptor beta chains from the same sample are listed, as sequenced in a study of Graves' ophthalmopathy and Graves' hyperthyroidism. Amplified TCR beta CDR3 regions were obtained using RNA transcripts as template. An opening RT-PCR round employed HTBI primers and preceded a second-round multiplex PCR. Each CDR3 protein is one row after TCRdb ran MiXCR on the multiplex PCR reads. The repertoire holds roughly 51,000 distinct CDR3 sequences, with about 50% as singletons. The sample was peripheral blood. The receptor set was obtained from an adult man with Graves' ophthalmopathy.

This chain uses TRBV12-3 or TRBV12-4 with TRBJ2-1; D is perhaps TRBD2 (6 bases). V dropped 10 bases and J dropped 3 bases, with 19 bases sitting between them. The CDR3 is 15 residues long. The DNA for the CDR3 is TGTGCCAACAGCCCGACTAGTTTTGGCTACAATGAGCAGTTCTTC. This sequence encodes CANSPTSFGYNEQFF.

This chain joins TRBV5-1 and TRBJ2-1; D unresolved. Per the germline V gene, CDR1 is SGHRS and CDR2 is YFSETQ. CDR3 length: 11 amino acids. V gave up 4 bases and J gave up 13 bases, with 12 bases separating them. In nucleotides, the CDR3 is TGCGCCAGCAGCCTTGAACAGCAACAGTTCTTC. This gives the protein CASSLEQQQFF.

This clonotype was found once. This rearrangement joins TRBV6-4 to TRBJ2-1; 9 nucleotides agree with TRBD2. Germline V gives CDR1 MRHNA, CDR2 SNTAGT. This CDR3 region has 15 residues. Trimming took 3 bases from V and 4 from J; bases not matched to a gene: 4. CDR3 loop: CASSEVAGEYNEQFF. The DNA for the CDR3 is TGTGCCAGCAGTGAAGTAGCGGGAGAGTACAATGAGCAGTTCTTC.

This clonotype has just a few counts. This sequence may be a read error, since a much larger clone differs from it by one base. The chain is built from TRBV28 and TRBJ1-5, with 8 nucleotides matching TRBD1. The germline V gene encodes CDR1 MDHEN and CDR2 SYDVKM. CDR3 size: 15 residues. V shed 8 bases, J shed 7 bases, and the junction held 13 bases outside the gene matches. In DNA form, the CDR3 reads TGTGCCAGCTTGGACCCAGGGGGCGCGCAGCAGCCCCAGCATTTT. The encoded protein is CASLDPGGAQQPQHF.

In this sample, this clonotype turned up many times. This chain links TRBV28 with TRBJ2-3; D is uncertain. V lost 3 bases and J lost 3, with 16 bases in between. CDR3 length equals 16 residues. Germline V gene sequence: CDR1 MDHEN, CDR2 SYDVKM. The chain's CDR3 is CASSLSVSDATDTQYF. CDR3 in DNA: TGTGCCAGCAGTTTGTCGGTGAGCGACGCAACAGATACGCAGTATTTT.

This clonotype was seen at least ten times. The chain couples TRBV20-1 to TRBJ1-2, with TRBD1 identical over 9 bases. The ends lost 6 bases at V and 2 bases at J; junction bases unmatched: 10. Germline V CDR1 and CDR2: DFQATT, SNEGSKA (reference sequence). The CDR3 is 15 residues long. For the CDR3, the DNA is TGCAGTGCAGGGGGGGGACAGGGCGAAAACTATGGCTACACCTTC. Its translation: CSAGGGQGENYGYTF.

There are many counts of this clonotype. V usage is TRBV2 and J usage is TRBJ2-3, with no clear D. Deletions cut 6 bases from V and 0 bases from J, with 7 bases between. The length of the CDR3 is 13 residues. Germline CDR1 is SNHLY and CDR2 is FYNNEI. The CDR3 region has the DNA TGTGCCAGCAGGGGGTCTAGCACAGATACGCAGTATTTT. Its translation is CASRGSSTDTQYF.

The gene calls are TRBV10-3 and TRBJ2-7, with D perhaps given as TRBD1 or TRBD2 (5 bases each). V was pared by 5 bases and J by 0 bases, with 14 bases between. This CDR3 is 15 amino acids long. Germline V gene data show CDR1 as ENHRY and CDR2 as SYGVKD. The CDR3 DNA follows: TGTGCCATCAGTTCTTCCGGGACGGGCTCCTACGAGCAGTACTTC. Translated, it gives CAISSSGTGSYEQYF.

The sample holds one count of this clonotype. No conserved phenylalanine or tryptophan ends this CDR3, so it is likely a read error. The chain is built from TRBV28 and TRBJ2-7; the match to TRBD1 covers 8 bases. CDR1 MDHEN and CDR2 SYDVKM come from the germline V gene. The length of the CDR3 is 17 residues. Written as DNA, the CDR3 is TGTGCCAGCGGTTTATCCCCTCGGACAGGGTGGGGCTACGAGCAGTACCTC. Translating it yields CASGLSPRTGWGYEQYL.

This clonotype was counted ten times or more. This sequence joins TRBV20-1 and TRBJ2-3; TRBD2 matches 10 bases. Trimming at V came to 0 bases and at J to 1 base, leaving 13 bases not matched to a gene. Germline V gene lookup returns CDR1 DFQATT and CDR2 SNEGSKA (reference sequence). The CDR3 consists of 19 residues. In DNA form, the CDR3 reads TGCAGTGCTAGAGATATGGTAGCTAGCGGGAGTTTAGGCACAGATACGCAGTATTTT. The encoded protein is CSARDMVASGSLGTDTQYF.

This clonotype was observed many times. The J gene is TRBJ2-5, the V gene TRBV20-1; D is unclear. The V gene lost 0 bases and the J gene lost 1 base, with 12 bases spanning the gap. Germline V CDR1 and CDR2: DFQATT, SNEGSKA (reference sequence). The CDR3 has 15 residues. Written as DNA, the CDR3 is TGCAGTGCTAGAGATGGACGCACCATCCAAGAGACCCAGTACTTC. This gives the protein CSARDGRTIQETQYF.

By sample share, this clonotype is medium-sized (0.01 to 0.1%). This rearrangement joins TRBV29-1 to TRBJ1-1; D gene uncertain. The V gene's germline CDR1 is SQVTM and CDR2 ANQGSEA. The CDR3 is made up of 11 amino acids. With 4 bases removed from V and 1 base from J, the gap between germline ends came to 4 bases. CDR3 nucleotide sequence: TGCAGCGTTGTTCAGAACACTGAAGCTTTCTTT. This translates into CSVVQNTEAFF.

The CDR3 bases are TGTGCCAGCAGACCCCCTGGTCGGGGGGCCTACGAGCAGTACGTC. Protein sequence: CASRPPGRGAYEQYV. The chain has TRBV2 and TRBJ2-7; TRBD2 agrees at 7 bases. Germline V gene sequence: CDR1 SNHLY, CDR2 FYNNEI. This CDR3 is 15 amino acids long. Unmatched junction bases numbered 10, after V lost 6 bases and J lost 2 bases.

The chain carries TRBV29-1 and TRBJ1-6; 10 bases line up with TRBD1. The CDR3 covers 13 residues. The germline V gene encodes CDR1 SQVTM and CDR2 ANQGSEA. V shed 6 bases and J 7 bases; nucleotides not matched to a gene: 3. CDR3 DNA sequence: TGCAGCGTCGGGACAGGGGAAAATTCACCCCTCCACTTT. Amino acids: CSVGTGENSPLHF.

This clonotype was recorded at least ten times. The rearrangement joins TRBV6-1 to TRBJ2-7; D unclear. Trimming left V 9 bases short and J 3 bases short, with 9 bases between. Per the germline V gene, CDR1 is MNHNS and CDR2 is SASEGT. The CDR3 is made up of 11 amino acids. CDR3 sequence reads: CASMTSYEQYF. CDR3 nucleotides: TGTGCCAGTATGACAAGCTACGAGCAGTACTTC.

The chain combines TRBV20-1 with TRBJ2-2; D is unclear. The CDR3 has 14 residues. The germline gives CDR1 DFQATT, CDR2 SNEGSKA (reference sequence). V lost 0 bases to trimming and J lost 2 bases, with 7 bases between them. CDR3 amino acids: CSARDGGNTGELFF. The CDR3 nucleotides are TGCAGTGCTAGAGATGGCGGTAACACCGGGGAGCTGTTTTTT.

This chain connects TRBV7-3 to TRBJ2-2; unclear D gene. The CDR3 extends over 12 amino acids. V was pared by 7 bases and J by 4 bases, with 7 bases between. CDR1 and CDR2 (germline): SGHTA, FQGTGA. CDR3 in DNA: TGTGCCAGCATGGGCTTCACCGGGGAGCTGTTTTTT. Translation: CASMGFTGELFF.

This chain joins TRBV13 and TRBJ1-1; tentative D call: TRBD1 (6 bases). The CDR3 loop spans 16 amino acids. Germline CDR1 and CDR2: PRHDT and FYEKMQ (reference sequence). The V end was cut by 6 bases, the J end by 7 bases, with 24 bases between. CDR3 bases: TGTGCCAGCAGTTTAAGCTTGGGGGCGAGGGGTATTGAAGCTTTCTTT. The encoded protein is CASSLSLGARGIEAFF.

The genes are TRBV7-6 and TRBJ1-1; possible D gene TRBD1, 5 bases. The CDR3 extends over 14 amino acids. Trimming shortened V by 5 bases and J by 5 bases, and 15 bases separated the two germline ends. Germline V gene sequence: CDR1 SGHVS, CDR2 FNYEAQ. The CDR3 DNA follows: TGTGCCAGCAGCCCCGGGGCAGGGCGGACTGAAGCTTTCTTT. This codes for CASSPGAGRTEAFF.

This clonotype was recorded many times. This sequence joins TRBV19 and TRBJ2-5, with D possibly TRBD1 on 6 matching bases. The CDR3 loop spans 15 amino acids. Germline CDR1 reads LNHDA; CDR2 reads SQIVND (reference sequence). Trimming took off 5 bases at V and 5 bases at J, with 18 bases between the two ends. In nucleotides, the CDR3 is TGTGCCAGTAGTTTTCGGGATACAGGGATGGAGACCCAGTACTTC. It translates to CASSFRDTGMETQYF.

This clonotype was picked up a small number of times. The chain links TRBV7-2 to TRBJ1-6, with D tentatively TRBD1 (5 bases). This CDR3 spans 15 amino acids. The germline gives CDR1 SGHTA, CDR2 FQGNSA. The germline V and J ends were trimmed by 1 base and 9 bases, with 13 bases remaining between them. CDR3 bases: TGTGCCAGCAGCTTAGTTCCTCAGGGACTTTCACCCCTCCACTTT. It is translated as CASSLVPQGLSPLHF.

The chain employs TRBV7-3 and TRBJ2-2, with a tentative D call TRBD2 (6 bases). Trimming stripped 4 bases from V and 0 bases from J, with 9 bases between. The germline CDR1 and CDR2 sequences are SGHTA and FQGTGA. The CDR3 has 15 residues. For the CDR3, the DNA is TGTGCCAGCAGCTCCCGGGGGACGAACACCGGGGAGCTGTTTTTT. Its translation is CASSSRGTNTGELFF.

As concerns this clonotype: No conserved phenylalanine or tryptophan is present at the end of the CDR3, so a read error is the likely explanation. The limits of the CDR3 on the DNA are not certain, so only TCRdb's listed CDR3 is given. The rearrangement uses TRBV7-6 and TRBJ2-1. Germline assignment: CDR1 SGHVS and CDR2 FNYEAQ. The CDR3 is 12 residues long, ends included. This CDR3 reads CASSLLDSEQSL.

The chain uses TRBV10-3 and TRBJ2-1, with 9 positions matching TRBD2. CDR1 and CDR2 (germline): ENHRY, SYGVKD. This CDR3 comprises 19 residues. Germline trimming cut 0 bases from V and 2 bases from J; bases unmatched to any gene: 11. CDR3 DNA: TGTGCCATCAGTGAGTCGCGACTAGCGGAGCGGTGGGCCTACAATGAGCAGTTCTTC. It is translated as CAISESRLAERWAYNEQFF.